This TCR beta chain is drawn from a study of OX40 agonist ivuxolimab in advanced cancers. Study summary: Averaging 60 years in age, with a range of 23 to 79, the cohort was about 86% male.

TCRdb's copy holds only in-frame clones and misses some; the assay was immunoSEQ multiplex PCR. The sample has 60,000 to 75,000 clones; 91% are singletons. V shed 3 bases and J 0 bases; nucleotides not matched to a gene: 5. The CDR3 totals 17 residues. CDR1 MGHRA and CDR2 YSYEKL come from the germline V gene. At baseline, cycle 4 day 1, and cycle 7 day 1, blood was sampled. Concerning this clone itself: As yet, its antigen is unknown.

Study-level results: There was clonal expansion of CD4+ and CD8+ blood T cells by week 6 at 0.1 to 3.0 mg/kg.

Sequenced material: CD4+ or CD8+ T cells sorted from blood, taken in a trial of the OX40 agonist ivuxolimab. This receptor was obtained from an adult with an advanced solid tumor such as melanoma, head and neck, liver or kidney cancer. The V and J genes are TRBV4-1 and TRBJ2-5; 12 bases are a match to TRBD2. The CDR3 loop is CASSQPTSGRYQETQYF. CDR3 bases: TGCGCCAGCAGCCAGCCTACTAGCGGGAGGTACCAAGAGACCCAGTACTTC.